This section outlines one TCR beta chain sequence together with its context. After removal of 1 base from V and 6 bases from J, the junction contained 13 bases not matched to a gene. CDR3 length equals 18 residues. From germline, CDR1 is LGHDT and CDR2 YNNKEL (reference sequence). The protocol was immunoSEQ multiplex PCR, while the TCRdb copy is restricted to in-frame clones and leaves out a portion. The table includes more than 95,000 clones, 80% to 85% detected once. The record originates from a study of blood T cell repertoires in COVID-19. The clonotype was recovered from an elderly man with acute or convalescent COVID-19. The chain carries TRBV3-1 (or the pseudogene TRBV3-2) and TRBJ2-1; 9 bases are shared with TRBD2. The source material was peripheral blood. CDR3 bases: TGTGCCAGCAGCCAAGCCGTTTCATTGGGAGCGGGAGGCAATGAGCAGTTCTTC. The encoded protein is CASSQAVSLGAGGNEQFF.